The 18 T cell receptor beta chains below were found in one sample sequenced in a study of cytomegalovirus exposure and HLA in healthy donors. Sequencing was performed with immunoSEQ multiplex PCR; in TCRdb, only in-frame clones are kept and a portion is missing. The sample lists under 150,000 clones; 88% were seen once. The specimen sequenced was PBMCs. Receptors were obtained from a young woman in good health and CMV-seropositive.

V and J are TRBV4-3 and TRBJ1-2; maybe TRBD1 (5 bases). The ends were cut back, 0 bases at V and 2 bases at J, with 7 bases in the middle. This CDR3 comprises 14 residues. Germline CDR1 and CDR2: LGHNA and YSLEER. CDR3 region: CASSQDQGNYGYTF. The CDR3 region has the DNA TGCGCCAGCAGCCAAGATCAGGGCAACTATGGCTACACCTTC.

The chain couples TRBV6-1 to TRBJ1-2; TRBD1 might be the D (6 bases). V lost 0 bases, J lost 4 bases, and 12 bases lay in between. The CDR3 spans 15 residues. Germline CDR1 and CDR2: MNHNS and SASEGT. The CDR3 spells CASSEANRAGYGYTF. Here the CDR3 DNA reads TGTGCCAGCAGTGAAGCAAACAGGGCGGGCTATGGCTACACCTTC.

This clone occurred a few times. The chain couples TRBV4-2 to TRBJ2-1; 14 bases match TRBD2. J lost 8 bases, V lost 6 bases, and 3 bases had no gene match. The CDR3 has 14 amino acids. Germline V gives CDR1 LGHNA, CDR2 YNFKEQ. The CDR3 region has the DNA TGTGCCAGCAGTGGGACTAGCGGGAGCGATGAGCAGTTCTTC. Translated: CASSGTSGSDEQFF.

The V and J genes are TRBV27 and TRBJ2-7; 11 positions match TRBD2. The ends lost 8 bases at V and 3 bases at J; junction bases unmatched: 6. CDR3 length: 14 residues. Germline V gene sequence: CDR1 MNHEY, CDR2 SMNVEV (reference sequence). CDR3 bases: TGTGCCAGCCGAACTAGCGGGAGCCTCTACGAGCAGTACTTC. It is translated as CASRTSGSLYEQYF.

The chain has TRBV6-6 and TRBJ2-5; 7 nucleotides align to TRBD2. This CDR3 spans 16 amino acids. Germline V gene lookup returns CDR1 MNHNY and CDR2 SVGAGI (reference sequence). The trim removed 7 bases at V and 5 bases at J, leaving 16 bases unmatched. The CDR3 is CASTRTGTGGGETQYF. CDR3 DNA: TGTGCCAGCACCCGAACCGGGACCGGGGGAGGGGAGACCCAGTACTTC.

The J gene is TRBJ2-7, the V gene TRBV10-2; 7 nucleotides match TRBD2. The CDR3 consists of 17 residues. The germline V gene has CDR1 WSHSY and CDR2 SAAADI. The junction had 13 bases not matched to a gene; V was cut back by 0 bases and J by 5 bases. The DNA for the CDR3 is TGCGCCAGCAGTGAGTCGAGGGTCGCGGGAGTTGCCCACGAGCAGTACTTC. This encodes CASSESRVAGVAHEQYF.

The chain recombines TRBV5-1 with TRBJ2-7, with 7 nucleotides matching TRBD1. CDR1 SGHRS and CDR2 YFSETQ come from the germline V gene. The ends lost 4 bases at V and 4 bases at J; junction bases unmatched: 8. This CDR3 contains 14 residues. CDR3 amino acids: CASSATGKGYEQYF. CDR3 bases: TGCGCCAGCAGCGCGACAGGGAAAGGATACGAGCAGTACTTC.

The V call is TRBV9, the J call TRBJ2-1; tentatively, D is TRBD2 (6 bases). The V gene lost 4 bases and the J gene lost 9 bases, with 17 bases spanning the gap. CDR3 length: 14 amino acids. Germline V gives CDR1 SGDLS, CDR2 YYNGEE. The chain's CDR3 is CASSSLTSVGEQFF. CDR3 bases: TGTGCCAGCAGCTCCTTGACTAGTGTAGGTGAGCAGTTCTTC.

This clone was picked up one time. The genes are TRBV7-8 and TRBJ1-5; tentatively, D is TRBD1 (5 bases). Germline V gives CDR1 SGHVS, CDR2 FQNEAQ. The CDR3 is 17 residues long. Deletions cut 2 bases from V and 1 base from J, with 15 bases between. CDR3 DNA sequence: TGTGCCAGCAGCTTAATGGGGGGGACCTTAAGCAATCAGCCCCAGCATTTT. Protein product: CASSLMGGTLSNQPQHF.

V usage is TRBV18 and J usage is TRBJ2-3; TRBD2 aligns across 9 bases. CDR1 and CDR2 (germline): KGHSH, LQKENI. This CDR3 region has 14 residues. Trimming took 2 bases from V and 5 from J; bases not matched to a gene: 2. Here the CDR3 DNA reads TGTGCCAGCTCACCAAAGCGGGGGGTAGATACGCAGTATTTT. It is translated as CASSPKRGVDTQYF.

The chain joins TRBV19 to TRBJ2-3; D is possibly TRBD2 (5 bases). Trimming cost V 5 bases and J 2 bases, with 14 bases left between them. The CDR3 is 15 residues long. Per the germline V gene, CDR1 is LNHDA and CDR2 is SQIVND (reference sequence). CDR3 coding DNA: TGTGCCAGTAGTGCCAGTCGGGAAAACACAGATACGCAGTATTTT. Translation: CASSASRENTDTQYF.

The CDR3 spells CASSQSTRGIGYTF. The CDR3 DNA reads as TGCGCCAGCAGTCAATCGACCAGGGGTATCGGCTACACCTTC. The gene calls are TRBV23-1 and TRBJ1-2, with D perhaps matching TRBD1 (6 bases). TRBV23-1 falls under the ORF class, with uncertain function. The CDR3 has 14 residues. The V and J ends lost 0 bases and 8 bases respectively, with 13 bases between them.

The chain recombines TRBV2 with TRBJ2-7; tentatively, D is TRBD1 (6 bases). V dropped 8 bases and J dropped 2 bases, with 10 bases sitting between them. This CDR3 contains 12 residues. CDR1 and CDR2 (germline): SNHLY, FYNNEI. The DNA for the CDR3 is TGTGCCAGCGGACAGCAGACCTACGAGCAGTACTTC. Encoded protein: CASGQQTYEQYF.

This chain links TRBV18 with TRBJ2-2; the D gene is possibly TRBD2 (5 bases). Germline CDR1 is KGHSH and CDR2 is LQKENI. The CDR3 has 17 amino acids. Trimming cost V 3 bases and J 7 bases, with 21 bases left between them. This chain's CDR3 is CASSPQNPGSRRGELFF. In DNA form, the CDR3 reads TGTGCCAGCTCACCGCAGAACCCGGGATCGAGACGCGGGGAGCTGTTTTTT.

This clone has only one observation. The rearrangement joins TRBV12-2 to TRBJ2-7; TRBD2 is the table's D call and was not checked against the DNA. TRBV12-2 is a recognized pseudogene. This CDR3 is 16 amino acids long. CDR3 loop: CASRHTSGRGLYEQYF. Written as DNA, the CDR3 is TGTGCAAGTCGTCATACTAGCGGGAGGGGACTATACGAGCAGTACTTC.

The chain has TRBV6-6 and TRBJ2-1, with a tentative D call TRBD1 (6 bases). With 6 bases removed from V and 1 base from J, the gap between germline ends came to 13 bases. Germline assignment: CDR1 MNHNY and CDR2 SVGAGI (reference sequence). This CDR3 is built from 15 residues. DNA of the CDR3: TGTGCCAGCAGCCCGGACAGACCTTCCTACAATGAGCAGTTCTTC. As protein: CASSPDRPSYNEQFF.

The rearrangement links TRBV11-2 to TRBJ1-1; D unclear. The germline V gene has CDR1 SGHAT and CDR2 FQNNGV. V was clipped by 2 bases and J by 5 bases, with 15 bases between them. The CDR3 runs 15 residues. The CDR3: CASSLPGGRRTEAFF. In DNA form, the CDR3 reads TGTGCCAGCAGCTTACCAGGAGGGAGGAGAACTGAAGCTTTCTTT.

The rearrangement joins TRBV2 to TRBJ2-7, with D possibly matching TRBD1 (5 bases). Germline V gene sequence: CDR1 SNHLY, CDR2 FYNNEI. This CDR3 is built from 12 residues. Trimming removed 7 bases from V and 9 bases from J, with 16 bases in between. CDR3 amino acids: CASIGTGYWQYF. Written as DNA, the CDR3 is TGTGCCAGCATCGGAACAGGCTATTGGCAGTACTTC.